This T cell receptor beta chain comes out of a study of cytomegalovirus exposure and HLA in healthy donors. Study-wide findings and caveats: According to the study, 160 or so TCR beta chains were cytomegalovirus-associated.

Germline CDR1 reads SGHRS; CDR2 reads YFSETQ. The V and J ends lost 4 bases and 12 bases respectively, with 19 bases between them. The CDR3 is 14 amino acids. As for this clone: Its antigen is currently unknown.

A multiplex PCR was run with 60 Vbeta primers and 13 Jbeta primers. Libraries were prepared by immunoSEQ multiplex PCR; TCRdb keeps only in-frame clonotypes and omits some of them. The table lists fewer than 200,000 clones, around four fifths of them singletons. The specimen sequenced was PBMCs. This sequence joins TRBV5-1 and TRBJ1-4; TRBD1 is a possible D gene (6 bases). This clonotype was obtained from a man aged 50 to 60 in good health and CMV-seronegative. The CDR3 bases are TGCGCCAGCAGCGAGGGAGCAGGGGAGACGGAACTGTTTTTT. Protein product: CASSEGAGETELFF.